One sample yielded the 11 T cell receptor beta chains listed below, sequenced in a study of CD8+CD57+ T cells in acquired aplastic anemia listed by TCRdb under 2018. Sequencing instrument: Illumina HiSeq 2000. Profiling of TCR beta VDJ combinations and CDR3 sequences used genomic DNA as the template. TCRdb took the public reads, trimmed them with fastp at Q25, ran MiXCR for clone calling and kept in-frame beta chains. Rows with a matching CDR3 protein are joined into one entry that keeps the most common DNA and genes. The sample table holds approximately 220,000 distinct CDR3 sequences, of which approximately 45% were seen once. About 8.3% of the sample goes to the ten largest clones. Flow cytometry had shown CD8+CD57+ cell expansion in the patients selected for sequencing. Sequencing was carried out using sorted CD4+, CD8+, or CD8+CD57+ T cells (not recorded which) from PBMCs. The source of these receptors is a human donor with aplastic anemia.

The J gene is TRBJ1-5, the V gene TRBV20-1; D is unresolved. V dropped 0 bases and J dropped 1 base, with 7 bases sitting between them. Germline V gives CDR1 DFQATT, CDR2 SNEGSKA (reference sequence). This CDR3 is 14 amino acids long. Written as DNA, the CDR3 is TGCAGTGCTAGAGATCCAGAAAGCAATCAGCCCCAGCATTTT. It codes for CSARDPESNQPQHF.

This clonotype appeared many times. The chain combines TRBV9 with TRBJ2-7; the D is unclear. V lost 3 bases, J lost 3 bases, and 16 bases lay in between. The CDR3 spans 15 residues. Germline lookup yields CDR1 SGDLS and CDR2 YYNGEE. The CDR3 nucleotides are TGTGCCAGCAGCGAGGCCCCGGACGGATACTACGAGCAGTACTTC. Its protein is CASSEAPDGYYEQYF.

The table lists this clonotype with many counts. This chain links TRBV7-9 with TRBJ1-5, with D possibly matching TRBD1 (5 bases). CDR1 and CDR2 from the germline V gene are SEHNR and FQNEAQ (reference sequence). This CDR3 comprises 13 residues. Trimming cost V 5 bases and J 4 bases, with 9 bases left between them. CDR3 DNA sequence: TGTGCCAGCAGCGCTGACAGAAATCAGCCCCAGCATTTT. As protein: CASSADRNQPQHF.

The CDR3 DNA is TGCAGCGTCCCATACGGCTATGGCTACACCTTC. It yields the protein CSVPYGYGYTF. This chain links TRBV29-1 with TRBJ1-2; D gene uncertain. The germline CDR1 and CDR2 sequences are SQVTM and ANQGSEA. V lost 6 bases to trimming and J lost 4 bases, with 9 bases between them. This CDR3 comprises 11 residues.

The chain employs TRBV24-1 and TRBJ1-1; D perhaps matches TRBD1 (6 bases). Germline V gives CDR1 KGHDR, CDR2 SFDVKD. This CDR3 is 15 amino acids long. The V end lost 3 bases, the J end lost 2 bases, and 12 bases lay between the germline ends. The CDR3 nucleotides are TGTGCCACCAGTGATAAGGGGGGAAGAAACACTGAAGCTTTCTTT. Encoded protein: CATSDKGGRNTEAFF.

This clonotype showed up just a few times. This sequence joins TRBV7-7 and TRBJ2-1; perhaps TRBD2 as D (5 bases). The V gene lost 1 base and the J gene lost 0 bases, with 13 bases spanning the gap. CDR1 SSHAT and CDR2 FNYEAQ come from the germline V gene (reference sequence). The CDR3 runs 17 residues. CDR3 in amino acids: CASSLVGGPSSYNEQFF. CDR3 in DNA: TGTGCCAGCAGCTTAGTTGGCGGGCCGAGCTCCTACAATGAGCAGTTCTTC.

Many counts were recorded for this clonotype. The rearrangement joins TRBV7-9 to TRBJ2-7; perhaps TRBD2 as D (6 bases). V was clipped by 4 bases and J by 6 bases, with 19 bases between them. Germline loops: CDR1 SEHNR, CDR2 FQNEAQ (reference sequence). This CDR3 has 15 amino acids. For the CDR3, the DNA is TGTGCCAGCAGCTCCCAGGAACTAGCCGCTTTCGAGCAGTACTTC. It translates to CASSSQELAAFEQYF. The full variable domain, its missing parts supplied by reference TRBV7-9 and TRBJ2-7, is DTGVSQNPRHKITKRGQNVTFRCDPISEHNRLYWYRQTLGQGPEFLTYFQNEAQLEKSRLLSDRFSAERPKGSFSTLEIQRTEQGDSAMYLCASSSQELAAFEQYFGPGTRLTVT.

The CDR3 DNA sequence: TGTGCCAGCAGCCAACGCCTTACCCCCTTTCGGTCCTATAATTCACCCCTCCACTTT. It codes for CASSQRLTPFRSYNSPLHF. The chain couples TRBV3-1 to TRBJ1-6; D remains ambiguous. The CDR3 sequence is 19 residues long. The V gene lost 2 bases and the J gene lost 1 base, with 18 bases spanning the gap. Germline V gene sequence: CDR1 LGHDT, CDR2 YNNKEL (reference sequence).

The gene calls are TRBV20-1 and TRBJ2-2; D gene uncertain. V lost 1 base to trimming and J lost 7 bases, with 16 bases between them. CDR3 size: 15 residues. Per germline, CDR1 DFQATT and CDR2 SNEGSKA (reference sequence). Here the CDR3 DNA reads TGCAGTGCTAGAGTTCCAGCCGCCAAGGGCGGGGAGCTGTTTTTT. Translating it yields CSARVPAAKGGELFF.

At least ten counts were recorded for this clonotype. The chain combines TRBV11-2 with TRBJ2-3; D uncertain. There are 17 residues in the CDR3. Trimming pared 5 bases from V and 1 base from J, leaving 19 bases between. Germline loops: CDR1 SGHAT, CDR2 FQNNGV. CDR3 nucleotides: TGTGCCAGCAGCCAACATACCGGGCGGAAACGCACAGATACGCAGTATTTT. Its protein product is CASSQHTGRKRTDTQYF.

As concerns this clonotype: The conserved phenylalanine or tryptophan is not found at the CDR3 terminus, so this likely reflects a read error. The DNA is omitted, as the CDR3 cannot be located on it reliably, and the CDR3 follows TCRdb's listing. The chain recombines TRBV10-2 with TRBJ2-2; the tabulated D call, TRBD1, remains unverified against the DNA. Germline assignment: CDR1 WSHSY and CDR2 SAAADI. Inclusive of both ends, the CDR3 amounts to 11 amino acids. This CDR3 is CASSEGDRAHL.